This record looks at one T cell receptor (beta chain) sequence and its context. The antigen remains unidentified. The data belong to a study of monozygotic twins with inflammatory bowel disease. Broader study findings: It was in IBD patients that TCRbeta diversity (inverse Simpson) was lower than in healthy co-twins.

Template-switch reactions added UMIs with a 6-nucleotide sample barcode. After re-calling the 5' RACE reads, TCRdb lists one entry per CDR3 protein, DNA absent. The sample includes 400,000 or so distinct CDR3 sequences. Germline V lookup: CDR1 LGHNA, CDR2 YNFKEQ. The CDR3 runs 15 residues. The V gene is TRBV4-2, the J gene TRBJ2-7. This clonotype originated in a human donor with ulcerative colitis or Crohn's disease, or a healthy co-twin of an affected twin (not recorded which). The sample taken for sequencing was blood. The CDR3: CASSQRTSWAYEQYF.